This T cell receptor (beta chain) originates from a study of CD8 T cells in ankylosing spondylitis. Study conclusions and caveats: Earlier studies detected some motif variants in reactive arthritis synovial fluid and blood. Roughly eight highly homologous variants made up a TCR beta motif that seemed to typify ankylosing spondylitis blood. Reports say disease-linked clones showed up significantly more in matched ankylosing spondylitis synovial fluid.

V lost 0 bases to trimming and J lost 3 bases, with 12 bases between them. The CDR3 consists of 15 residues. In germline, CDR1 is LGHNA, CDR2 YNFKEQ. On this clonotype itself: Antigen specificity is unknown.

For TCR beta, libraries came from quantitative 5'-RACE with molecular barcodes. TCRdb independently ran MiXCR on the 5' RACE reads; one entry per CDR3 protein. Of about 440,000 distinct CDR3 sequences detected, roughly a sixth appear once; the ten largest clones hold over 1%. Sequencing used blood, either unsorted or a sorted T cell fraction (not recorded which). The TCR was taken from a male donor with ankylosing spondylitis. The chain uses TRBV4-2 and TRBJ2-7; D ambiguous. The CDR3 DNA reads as TGTGCCAGCAGCCAAGATAATCTGGGCTACTACGAGCAGTACTTC. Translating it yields CASSQDNLGYYEQYF.